Listed below are T cell receptor beta chains from one sample, sequenced in a study of shared clonotypes between healthy human individuals. Clones were sequenced by immunoSEQ multiplex PCR, and TCRdb holds only the in-frame ones, with some missing. This sample has 2,500,000 or so clones, with 93% found just once. The sequencing sample was made of naive CD4+ T cells from PBMCs. These receptors originate from a man in his late teens or twenties in good health. Some clones in this sample may be carry-over from other donors' samples. The CDR3 runs from the conserved cysteine through the conserved F or W. A D gene is named only where the DNA matches it firmly. A row's size may be missing; if present it is once, few, many or a size class.

j_gene: TRBJ2-3; abundance: NA; d_gene: TRBD2; v_gene: TRBV10-3; CDR3aa: CAIGLATDTQYF; CDR3nt: TGTGCCATAGGACTAGCAACCGATACGCAGTATTTT
j_gene: TRBJ1-6; abundance: NA; d_gene: NA; v_gene: TRBV5-1; CDR3aa: CASSLTTGTKGSPLHF; CDR3nt: TGCGCCAGCAGCCTAACGACAGGCACCAAGGGCTCACCCCTCCACTTT
j_gene: TRBJ2-5; abundance: NA; d_gene: NA; v_gene: TRBV7-3; CDR3aa: CASSLVSGETQYF; CDR3nt: TGTGCCAGCAGCTTAGTTAGCGGAGAGACCCAGTACTTC
j_gene: TRBJ2-6; abundance: NA; d_gene: TRBD1; v_gene: TRBV6-4; CDR3aa: CASSATGLRSGANVLTF; CDR3nt: TGTGCCAGCAGCGCGACAGGGTTGCGCTCTGGGGCCAACGTCCTGACTTTC
j_gene: TRBJ2-2; abundance: NA; d_gene: NA; v_gene: TRBV28; CDR3aa: CASSLRAPNTGELFF; CDR3nt: TGTGCCAGCAGCCTCAGGGCCCCGAACACCGGGGAGCTGTTTTTT
j_gene: TRBJ2-1; abundance: NA; d_gene: NA; v_gene: TRBV29-1; CDR3aa: CSVEDPRSRNEQFF; CDR3nt: TGCAGCGTTGAAGACCCCCGAAGTAGGAATGAGCAGTTCTTC
j_gene: TRBJ1-2; abundance: NA; d_gene: NA; v_gene: TRBV7-2; CDR3aa: CASSLQGSRGYTF; CDR3nt: TGTGCCAGCAGCTTACAGGGTTCCCGTGGCTACACCTTC
j_gene: TRBJ2-4; abundance: NA; d_gene: TRBD2; v_gene: TRBV19; CDR3aa: CASRKSGSGSKNIQYF; CDR3nt: TGTGCCAGTAGGAAAAGCGGGAGTGGGTCCAAAAACATTCAGTACTTC
j_gene: TRBJ2-7; abundance: NA; d_gene: NA; v_gene: TRBV7-9; CDR3aa: CASQTASYEQYF; CDR3nt: TGTGCCAGCCAAACCGCGTCCTACGAGCAGTACTTC
j_gene: TRBJ1-1; abundance: NA; d_gene: NA; v_gene: TRBV19; CDR3aa: CASSILRGRGTEAFF; CDR3nt: TGTGCCAGTAGTATCTTGAGGGGCAGGGGCACTGAAGCTTTCTTT
j_gene: TRBJ2-2; abundance: NA; d_gene: TRBD2; v_gene: TRBV10-3; CDR3aa: CACAGGWRSTGELFF; CDR3nt: TGTGCCTGCGCCGGGGGGTGGCGTAGCACCGGGGAGCTGTTTTTT
j_gene: TRBJ2-7; abundance: NA; d_gene: NA; v_gene: TRBV11-3; CDR3aa: CASSLGGGGANPYEQYF; CDR3nt: TGTGCCAGCAGCTTAGGGGGAGGGGGGGCCAACCCCTACGAGCAGTACTTC
j_gene: TRBJ2-1; abundance: NA; d_gene: TRBD2; v_gene: TRBV5-1; CDR3aa: CASSLVLAGGAKNEQFF; CDR3nt: TGCGCCAGCAGCTTAGTACTAGCGGGAGGGGCGAAGAATGAGCAGTTCTTC
j_gene: TRBJ1-2; abundance: NA; d_gene: TRBD1; v_gene: TRBV7-9; CDR3aa: CASSAGQGGYGYTF; CDR3nt: TGTGCCAGCAGCGCGGGACAGGGTGGCTATGGCTACACCTTC
j_gene: TRBJ2-7; abundance: NA; d_gene: TRBD1; v_gene: TRBV2; CDR3aa: CASIWDRGIPYF; CDR3nt: TGTGCCAGCATCTGGGACAGGGGCATACCGTACTTC
j_gene: TRBJ2-1; abundance: NA; d_gene: TRBD2; v_gene: TRBV11-3; CDR3aa: CASSFRGEEQFF; CDR3nt: TGTGCCAGCAGCTTCCGGGGGGAGGAGCAGTTCTTC
j_gene: TRBJ2-7; abundance: once; d_gene: NA; v_gene: TRBV6-5; CDR3aa: CASSYTRDGSYEQYF; CDR3nt: TGTGCCAGCAGTTACACCCGGGACGGCTCCTACGAGCAGTACTTC
j_gene: TRBJ2-2; abundance: NA; d_gene: TRBD2; v_gene: TRBV27; CDR3aa: CASSALAGGLGTGELFF; CDR3nt: TGTGCCAGCAGTGCATTAGCGGGAGGACTGGGAACCGGGGAGCTGTTTTTT
j_gene: TRBJ1-4; abundance: few; d_gene: NA; v_gene: TRBV30; CDR3aa: CALDGGNEKLFF; CDR3nt: TGTGCCCTCGACGGCGGTAATGAAAAACTGTTTTTT
j_gene: TRBJ1-3; abundance: NA; d_gene: TRBD1; v_gene: TRBV6-5; CDR3aa: CASSPGTGRNTIYF; CDR3nt: TGTGCCAGCAGCCCTGGGACAGGCAGAAACACCATATATTTT
j_gene: TRBJ1-5; abundance: NA; d_gene: NA; v_gene: TRBV7-2; CDR3aa: CASSLGRAVLNQPQHF; CDR3nt: TGTGCCAGCAGCTTAGGCCGGGCAGTCCTCAATCAGCCCCAGCATTTT